The rows below give T cell receptor beta chains drawn from one sample of a study of cytomegalovirus exposure and HLA in healthy donors. Data came from immunoSEQ multiplex PCR; TCRdb stores just in-frame clones and leaves some out. This table has around 67,000 clones, around 75% appearing once. Sequenced material: PBMCs. The receptors stem from a woman aged 30 to 39 in good health and CMV-seropositive. Both conserved end residues are part of each CDR3. The D gene is left open where the match is weak. A row's size may be missing; if present it is once, few, many or a size class.

v_call: TRBV9
d_call: TRBD1
j_call: TRBJ2-7
clone_size: -
cdr3_nt: TGTGCCAGCAGCGTGGGGACAGGGAAAGCCGAGCAGTACTTC
cdr3_aa: CASSVGTGKAEQYF

v_call: TRBV5-1
d_call: TRBD2
j_call: TRBJ2-7
clone_size: -
cdr3_nt: TGCGCCAGCAGCTTGCAGTTAGCGGGAGACGAGCAGTACTTC
cdr3_aa: CASSLQLAGDEQYF

v_call: TRBV6-5
d_call: -
j_call: TRBJ2-7
clone_size: -
cdr3_nt: TGTGCCAGCAGTTACTCGAGCGGTTTGTCCTACGAGCAGTACTTC
cdr3_aa: CASSYSSGLSYEQYF

v_call: TRBV19
d_call: TRBD2
j_call: TRBJ2-7
clone_size: -
cdr3_nt: TGTGCCAGTAGTGCGGGACTAGCGAAGTCCTACGAGCAGTACTTC
cdr3_aa: CASSAGLAKSYEQYF

v_call: TRBV5-6
d_call: TRBD1
j_call: TRBJ2-1
clone_size: once
cdr3_nt: TGTGCCAGCACCCACCCAGGGGGTGAGCAGTTCTTC
cdr3_aa: CASTHPGGEQFF

v_call: TRBV27
d_call: -
j_call: TRBJ2-3
clone_size: -
cdr3_nt: TGTGCCAGCAGTTCTGTGATAACAGGTTCAACCACAGATACGCAGTATTTT
cdr3_aa: CASSSVITGSTTDTQYF

v_call: TRBV30
d_call: -
j_call: TRBJ2-5
clone_size: -
cdr3_nt: TGTGCCTGTAGCGCCGGGGGGCAGTCGGAGACCCAGTACTTC
cdr3_aa: CACSAGGQSETQYF

v_call: TRBV5-8
d_call: -
j_call: TRBJ1-1
clone_size: -
cdr3_nt: TGTGCCAGCAGCTTCGGAGAGTTTATTGAAGCTTTCTTT
cdr3_aa: CASSFGEFIEAFF

v_call: TRBV7-9
d_call: -
j_call: TRBJ2-1
clone_size: -
cdr3_nt: TGTGCCAGCAGGTCTGACAGGAGTGAGCAGTTCTTC
cdr3_aa: CASRSDRSEQFF

v_call: TRBV30
d_call: TRBD1
j_call: TRBJ2-5
clone_size: -
cdr3_nt: TGTGCCTGGGGGGACAGCCAAGAGACCCAGTACTTC
cdr3_aa: CAWGDSQETQYF

v_call: TRBV7-9
d_call: -
j_call: TRBJ2-7
clone_size: -
cdr3_nt: TGTGCCAGCAGCTTACAGGTAACCTACGAGCAGTACTTC
cdr3_aa: CASSLQVTYEQYF

v_call: TRBV4-3
d_call: -
j_call: TRBJ2-5
clone_size: -
cdr3_nt: TGCGCCAGCAGCCAAGAGGCAGGGCTATTAGGAGAGACCCAGTACTTC
cdr3_aa: CASSQEAGLLGETQYF

v_call: TRBV11-3
d_call: -
j_call: TRBJ2-5
clone_size: -
cdr3_nt: TGTGCCAGCAGCTTCCGGGGGCGGGAGGAGACCCAGTACTTC
cdr3_aa: CASSFRGREETQYF

v_call: TRBV28
d_call: TRBD1
j_call: TRBJ2-2
clone_size: -
cdr3_nt: TGTGCCAGCAGTGAATTACAGGGGGCCGGGGAGCTGTTTTTT
cdr3_aa: CASSELQGAGELFF

v_call: TRBV28
d_call: -
j_call: TRBJ1-2
clone_size: -
cdr3_nt: TGTGCCAGCAAGCGGGGTGGCTACACCTTC
cdr3_aa: CASKRGGYTF